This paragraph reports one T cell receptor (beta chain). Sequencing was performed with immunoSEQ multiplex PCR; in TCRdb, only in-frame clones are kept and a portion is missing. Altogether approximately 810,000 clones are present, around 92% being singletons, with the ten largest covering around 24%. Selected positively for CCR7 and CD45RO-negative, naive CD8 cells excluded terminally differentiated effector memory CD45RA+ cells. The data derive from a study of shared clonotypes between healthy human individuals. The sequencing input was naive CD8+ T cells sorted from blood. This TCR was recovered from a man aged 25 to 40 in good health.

The chain's CDR3 is CANGLSSGNTIYF. CDR3 DNA: TGTGCCAACGGGTTAAGCTCTGGAAACACCATATATTTT. This chain connects TRBV7-9 to TRBJ1-3; D is uncertain. This CDR3 is built from 13 residues. The germline CDR1 and CDR2 sequences are SEHNR and FQNEAQ (reference sequence). Between the trimmed V and J ends, which lost 10 bases and 0 bases, there was a span of 10 bases.